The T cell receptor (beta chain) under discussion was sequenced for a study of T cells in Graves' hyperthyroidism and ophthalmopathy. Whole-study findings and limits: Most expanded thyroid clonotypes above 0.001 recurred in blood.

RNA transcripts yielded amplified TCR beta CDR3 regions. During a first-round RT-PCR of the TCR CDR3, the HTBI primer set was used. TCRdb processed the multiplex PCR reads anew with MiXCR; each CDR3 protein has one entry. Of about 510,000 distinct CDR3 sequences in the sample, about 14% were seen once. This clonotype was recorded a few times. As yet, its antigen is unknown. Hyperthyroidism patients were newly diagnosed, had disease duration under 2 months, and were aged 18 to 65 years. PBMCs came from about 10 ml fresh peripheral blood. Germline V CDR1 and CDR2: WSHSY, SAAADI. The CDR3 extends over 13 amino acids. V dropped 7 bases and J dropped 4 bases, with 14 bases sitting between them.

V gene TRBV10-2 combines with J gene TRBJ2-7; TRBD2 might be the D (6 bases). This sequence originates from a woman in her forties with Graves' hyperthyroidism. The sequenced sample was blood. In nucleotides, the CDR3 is TGCGCCAGCACTTGGGGGGAGCGGTACGAGCAGTACTTC. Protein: CASTWGERYEQYF.